One TCR beta chain is described in this entry. No cognate antigen has been identified for it. Base-call qualities are not available, and no considerably larger clone is one nucleotide away. Receptors were amplified or captured by multiplex PCR. The instrument given in TCRdb is Illumina HiSeq 4000. iRepertoire HTBI primers and Arm-PCR amplification of CDR3 regions were used to construct TCR beta libraries. Before sequencing, the PCR products went through gel purification. As for the original processing: A total of fewer than 80 TRBV and under 15 TRBJ segments were identified across samples and were used for gene usage analysis of CDR3 amino acid clonotypes. COPE and FqMerger were used to merge filtered high-quality paired reads into contigs. BLAST was used to align contigs to IMGT TRBV, TRBD and TRBJ reference genes, with CDR3 defined following IMGT. Any clonotype with a frequency above 0.1% was counted as a highly expanded clone. Shannon entropy was used to measure repertoire diversity, and the Gini coefficient was used to measure V-J evenness. A clonotype found in more than one individual was treated as public. The raw public data were reprocessed by TCRdb itself: fastp quality trimming at Q25, MiXCR clonotype calling, in-frame beta chains only. Identical CDR3 proteins give one entry, which carries the most common genes and DNA. Clone size and V and J calls follow TCRdb, not the original study. The sample table holds 200,000 to 250,000 distinct CDR3 sequences, of which 20% were seen once. Approximately 14% of the sample comes from the top ten.

The time point label corresponds to: newly diagnosed GD, antithyroid drugs for less than 3 months. For both TCR sequencing and RNA sequencing, RNA was extracted from PBMCs using TRIzol. Graves' disease was diagnosed according to American Thyroid Association guidelines. The patients came from an endocrinology department in Xi'an, China. Each patient gave approximately 9 milliliters of peripheral blood, collected in an EDTA anticoagulant tube. PBMCs were isolated by Ficoll Paque Plus density gradient separation without further T cell sorting. RNA quality was checked with an Agilent 2100 Bioanalyzer and agarose gel, and concentration with a NanoDrop 2000. These data come from a study of regulatory T cells in long-lasting Graves disease (dated by TCRdb to the early 2020s). Describing the broader study: Antithyroid drugs had been taken for less than 3 months by newly diagnosed Graves' disease patients. Patients with persistent Graves' disease were compared with patients with newly diagnosed Graves' disease using TCR sequencing and RNA sequencing of peripheral blood. The study was registered as a clinical trial and conducted in China. A total of around 35 samples were covered by TCR sequencing, comprising approximately 13 persistent and around 20 newly diagnosed Graves' disease patients.

The CDR3 has 14 amino acids, counting the end cysteine and phenylalanine. The retained sequence is limited to the CDR3, 42 bases, with the frame set at the first base. The CDR1 and CDR2 encoded by the germline V gene (reference sequence) are GTSNPN and SVGIG. At the junction V is shortened by 5 bases and J by 10 bases, with 18 bases in between. Points the paper makes about the study in general: TRBV28, TRBJ1-2 and TRBJ2-5 were preferentially used in persistent disease, while TRBV20-1 and TRBJ2-1 were favored in newly diagnosed disease. Lower TCR Shannon entropy and fewer highly expanded clones were observed in persistent Graves' disease patients than in newly diagnosed patients, which suggested clonal expansion. More public clonotypes were shared among persistent patients (under 3,000) than among newly diagnosed patients (966). The study examined only peripheral blood because the primary lesion, thyroid tissue, could not be accessed. Sequencing and analysis were restricted to the TCR beta chain. The authors acknowledged the small sample size as a limitation that may reduce accuracy.

The receptor was isolated from a female donor with Graves disease. Recombination connected TRBV30 to TRBJ1-6, with TRBD1 tentatively as D gene (5 bases match). The starting material was peripheral blood mononuclear cells (PBMCs), obtained at new diagnosis, from a patient treated with antithyroid drugs. The CDR3 reads CAWDGTGSYSPLHF. The bases are TGTGCCTGGGACGGGACGGGCTCTTACTCACCCCTCCACTTT.